A single sample is the source of the 24 T cell receptor beta chains below, sequenced in a study of blood T cells in healthy people across ages. Primed by a sample-barcoded 5' primer and a J-beta primer mix, a second PCR proceeded for 7 to 11 cycles. TCRdb re-called the 5' RACE reads through MiXCR, storing one row per CDR3 protein. The sample lists over 950,000 distinct CDR3 sequences, more than 30% seen once, with around 14% in the top ten. Sequenced material: blood. The receptors here all came from a man between 18 and 29 years old in good health.

This clonotype was detected many times. The V gene is TRBV20-1, the J gene TRBJ1-3; no clear D. Trimming pared 6 bases from V and 3 bases from J, leaving 15 bases between. The length of the CDR3 is 14 residues. Germline V CDR1 and CDR2: DFQATT, SNEGSKA (reference sequence). The CDR3: CSANLPSRGNTIYF. As DNA, the CDR3 is TGCAGTGCAAATCTACCGTCCCGTGGAAACACCATATATTTT.

In DNA, the CDR3 is TGTGCCAGCTCACCGGTTCTAGCGGGGACCAATGAGCAGTTCTTC. Encoded protein: CASSPVLAGTNEQFF. This rearrangement joins TRBV18 to TRBJ2-1, with 9 bases lining up with TRBD2. Germline-derived CDR1 and CDR2 are KGHSH and LQKENI. Trimming cost V 3 bases and J 6 bases; bases outside gene matches: 6. The CDR3 totals 15 residues.

DNA for the CDR3: TGCGCCAGCAGCCGAAGGACAGGGGCGACCGGGGAGCTGTTTTTT. It codes for CASSRRTGATGELFF. The chain recombines TRBV4-3 with TRBJ2-2; 9 nucleotides align to TRBD1. After removal of 4 bases from V and 5 bases from J, the junction contained 5 bases not matched to a gene. Germline values: CDR1 LGHNA, CDR2 YSLEER. The CDR3 covers 15 residues.

The chain links TRBV10-3 to TRBJ2-3; unclear D gene. The CDR3 sequence is 16 residues long. The ends were cut back, 0 bases at V and 2 bases at J, with 12 bases in the middle. Germline assignment: CDR1 ENHRY and CDR2 SYGVKD. CDR3 amino acids: CAISESTGGSTDTQYF. CDR3 coding DNA: TGTGCCATCAGTGAGTCGACGGGCGGATCCACAGATACGCAGTATTTT.

This clonotype was seen a few times. This rearrangement joins TRBV14 to TRBJ2-3, with TRBD1 matching 9 bases. The CDR3 totals 17 residues. Trimming removed 3 bases from V and 13 bases from J; junction bases left unmatched: 20. Germline assignment: CDR1 SGHDN and CDR2 FVKESK. The CDR3 here is CASSQRTEGQGSSLEYF. For the CDR3, the DNA is TGTGCCAGCAGCCAGCGCACCGAAGGACAGGGGTCCAGTTTAGAGTATTTT.

The CDR3 sequence: CASSQDLGVAGGPKDTQYF. The CDR3 DNA follows: TGCGCCAGCAGCCAAGATCTGGGGGTAGCGGGGGGGCCAAAAGATACGCAGTATTTT. V and J are TRBV4-3 and TRBJ2-3; 11 bases line up with TRBD2. The V gene's germline CDR1 is LGHNA and CDR2 YSLEER. Trimming at V came to 0 bases and at J to 5 bases, leaving 13 bases not matched to a gene. This CDR3 spans 19 amino acids.

The CDR3 bases are TGTGCCAGCAGCTTAAGGGTGACCTACGAGCAGTACTTC. It specifies CASSLRVTYEQYF. The genes are TRBV7-2 and TRBJ2-7; no reliable D call. The CDR3 runs to 13 residues. Looked up from germline, CDR1 is SGHTA and CDR2 is FQGNSA. Trimming took 2 bases from V and 2 from J, leaving 7 bases between them.

V and J are TRBV20-1 and TRBJ2-3; 9 bases are shared with TRBD1. The CDR3 has 16 residues. CDR1 is DFQATT and CDR2 is SNEGSKA in the germline V gene (reference sequence). V lost 3 bases, J lost 0 bases, and 7 bases stayed unmatched. In nucleotides, the CDR3 is TGCAGTGCTAGGGGGACAGGGCGTGGAAGCACAGATACGCAGTATTTT. This translates into CSARGTGRGSTDTQYF.

The V call is TRBV7-6, the J call TRBJ2-3; perhaps TRBD2 as D (6 bases). Trimming stripped 1 base from V and 1 base from J, with 9 bases between. CDR1 and CDR2 (germline): SGHVS, FNYEAQ. The CDR3 runs to 15 residues. The CDR3: CASSLGPSGTDTQYF. In DNA form, the CDR3 reads TGTGCCAGCAGCTTAGGGCCTAGCGGCACAGATACGCAGTATTTT.

This clonotype was seen more than once but under ten times. The chain is built from TRBV7-2 and TRBJ1-5, with TRBD1 matching 7 bases. CDR1 and CDR2 from the germline V gene are SGHTA and FQGNSA. The CDR3 sequence is 13 residues long. V lost 5 bases, J lost 7 bases, and 5 bases stayed unmatched. In DNA, the CDR3 is TGTGCCAGCAGCCAGGGGGGCTGGCAGCCCCAGCATTTT. Amino acid sequence: CASSQGGWQPQHF.

The CDR3 is CSATTSGGVGELFF. CDR3 bases: TGCAGTGCTACAACTAGCGGGGGAGTCGGGGAGCTGTTTTTT. The chain joins TRBV20-1 to TRBJ2-2, with 11 bases that match TRBD2. CDR1 is DFQATT and CDR2 is SNEGSKA in the germline V gene (reference sequence). V lost 4 bases, J lost 7 bases, and 5 bases stayed unmatched. The CDR3 runs to 14 residues.

This clonotype was observed a handful of times. The genes are TRBV4-1 and TRBJ2-3; 8 bases map to TRBD2. CDR1 and CDR2 from the germline V gene are MGHRA and YSYEKL. With V trimmed by 0 bases and J by 2 bases, 10 bases remained unmatched. This CDR3 comprises 18 residues. Here the CDR3 reads CASSQDWVRGAYTDTQYF. CDR3 DNA sequence: TGCGCCAGCAGCCAAGATTGGGTGCGGGGGGCGTACACAGATACGCAGTATTTT.

This clonotype showed up many times. The V call is TRBV20-1, the J call TRBJ2-1, with D unclear. The V end was cut by 3 bases, the J end by 9 bases, with 9 bases between. This CDR3 has 11 residues. Germline lookup yields CDR1 DFQATT and CDR2 SNEGSKA (reference sequence). CDR3 DNA sequence: TGCAGTGCTAGCCCTAGGACTGAGCAGTTCTTC. Protein: CSASPRTEQFF.

The sample holds a few counts of this clonotype. The CDR3 bases are TGTGCCAGCAGTTATGAGGCCATGAACACTGAAGCTTTCTTT. Residues: CASSYEAMNTEAFF. The chain uses TRBV6-2 or TRBV6-3 and TRBJ1-1; D is unresolved. The CDR3 is 14 amino acids. CDR1 is MNHEY, CDR2 SVGEGT, per germline. V lost 3 bases to trimming and J lost 0 bases, with 8 bases between them.

Here the CDR3 reads CSVVDSRGYGYTF. CDR3 bases: TGCAGCGTTGTCGATTCCAGGGGCTATGGCTACACCTTC. The rearrangement joins TRBV29-1 to TRBJ1-2, with D maybe TRBD1 (6 bases). CDR3 length: 13 amino acids. V was pared by 4 bases and J by 4 bases, with 13 bases between. Germline V gives CDR1 SQVTM, CDR2 ANQGSEA.

This clonotype came up many times. The rearrangement uses TRBV4-2 and TRBJ1-1, with D hard to call. There are 14 residues in the CDR3. V was cut by 4 bases and J by 4 bases, with 13 bases left in between. Per the germline V gene, CDR1 is LGHNA and CDR2 is YNFKEQ. CDR3 sequence: CASSPDWVGTEAFF. The CDR3 DNA reads TGTGCCAGCAGCCCAGATTGGGTGGGCACTGAAGCTTTCTTT.

The chain uses TRBV27 and TRBJ2-3; 10 positions agree with TRBD1. The CDR3 totals 14 residues. CDR1 is MNHEY, CDR2 SMNVEV, per germline (reference sequence). The V segment lost 4 bases and the J segment 5 bases; nucleotides outside the gene matches: 3. The CDR3 spells CASSYDRGRDTQYF. The DNA for the CDR3 is TGTGCCAGCAGTTATGACAGGGGGCGAGATACGCAGTATTTT.

V gene TRBV3-1 combines with J gene TRBJ1-1; a weak D match, TRBD1 (5 bases). The CDR3 covers 13 residues. Between the trimmed V and J ends, which lost 2 bases and 7 bases, there was a span of 11 bases. Germline CDR1 and CDR2: LGHDT and YNNKEL (reference sequence). The CDR3 is CASSQPRGSEAFF. The DNA for the CDR3 is TGTGCCAGCAGCCAACCCCGGGGCAGTGAAGCTTTCTTT. Full variable domain (remainder filled in from reference TRBV3-1 and TRBJ1-1): DTAVSQTPKYLVTQMGNDKSIKCEQNLGHDTMYWYKQDSKKFLKIMFSYNNKELIINETVPNRFSPKSPDKAHLNLHINSLELGDSAVYFCASSQPRGSEAFFGQGTRLTVV.

V usage is TRBV20-1 and J usage is TRBJ2-7; D not resolved. The CDR3 is made up of 15 amino acids. Germline values: CDR1 DFQATT, CDR2 SNEGSKA (reference sequence). V was trimmed by 6 bases and J by 0 bases, leaving 18 bases between them. The CDR3 protein is CSARNTRMFSYEQYF. The CDR3 region has the DNA TGCAGTGCACGCAACACAAGGATGTTCTCCTACGAGCAGTACTTC.

The chain is built from TRBV3-1 and TRBJ2-4; 7 bases fit TRBD1. This CDR3 contains 20 residues. Germline values: CDR1 LGHDT, CDR2 YNNKEL (reference sequence). Trimming removed 1 base from V and 3 bases from J; junction bases left unmatched: 18. The CDR3 reads CASSQVWVSQGPDVKNIQYF. CDR3 nucleotide sequence: TGTGCCAGCAGCCAAGTTTGGGTATCACAGGGGCCCGACGTCAAAAACATTCAGTACTTC.

The genes are TRBV7-8 and TRBJ2-5; no clear D. The DNA end lines up better with TRBJ2-4; the J call may be wrong. Germline V gene data show CDR1 as SGHVS and CDR2 as FQNEAQ. The CDR3 is 14 residues long. CDR3 loop: CASTTPAAKNIQYF. The CDR3, as DNA: TGTGCCAGCACAACGCCCGCTGCCAAAAACATTCAGTACTTC.

Concerning this clonotype itself: One junction end disagrees with the germline gene, perhaps due to a read error. The CDR3 sequence is CASSYLPAGDASTDTQYF. The CDR3 DNA reads as TGTGCCAGCAGTTACCTCCCAGCGGGGGACGCTAGCACTGATACGCAGTATTTT. The chain links TRBV6-5 to TRBJ2-3; 8 positions match TRBD2. This CDR3 spans 18 amino acids. CDR1 and CDR2 (germline): MNHEY, SVGAGI.

This clonotype was seen ten or more times. The rearrangement uses TRBV7-2 and TRBJ2-1; the match to TRBD1 covers 8 bases. The V gene end was trimmed by 1 base and the J gene end by 1 base; junction bases not matched to a gene: 0. Germline V gene data show CDR1 as SGHTA and CDR2 as FQGNSA. The CDR3 length is 15 residues. CDR3 loop: CASSLGQGSYNEQFF. The CDR3 DNA reads as TGTGCCAGCAGCTTAGGACAGGGGTCCTACAATGAGCAGTTCTTC.

This chain joins TRBV5-1 and TRBJ2-3; D is unresolved. CDR3 length: 14 amino acids. V lost 1 base to trimming and J lost 2 bases, with 8 bases between them. The germline V gene has CDR1 SGHRS and CDR2 YFSETQ. CDR3 DNA sequence: TGCGCCAGCAGCTTGTGGAACCCCACAGATACGCAGTATTTT. It translates to CASSLWNPTDTQYF.